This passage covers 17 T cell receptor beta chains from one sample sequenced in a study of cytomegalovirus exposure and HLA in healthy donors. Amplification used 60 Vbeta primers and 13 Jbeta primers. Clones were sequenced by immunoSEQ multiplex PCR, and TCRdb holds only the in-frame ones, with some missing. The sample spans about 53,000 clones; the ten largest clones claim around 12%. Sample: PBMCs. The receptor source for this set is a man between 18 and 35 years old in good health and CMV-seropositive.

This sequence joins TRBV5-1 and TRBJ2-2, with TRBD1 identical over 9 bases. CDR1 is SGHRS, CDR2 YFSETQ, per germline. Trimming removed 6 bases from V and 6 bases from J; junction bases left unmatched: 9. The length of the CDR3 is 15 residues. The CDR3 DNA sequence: TGCGCCAGCAACAAGGACAGGGGATTGGCCGGGGAGCTGTTTTTT. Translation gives CASNKDRGLAGELFF.

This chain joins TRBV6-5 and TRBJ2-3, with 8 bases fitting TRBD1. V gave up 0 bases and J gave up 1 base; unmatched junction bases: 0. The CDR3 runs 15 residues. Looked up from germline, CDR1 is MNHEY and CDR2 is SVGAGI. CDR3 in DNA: TGTGCCAGCAGTTACTCGGGACAGGGCACAGATACGCAGTATTTT. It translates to CASSYSGQGTDTQYF.

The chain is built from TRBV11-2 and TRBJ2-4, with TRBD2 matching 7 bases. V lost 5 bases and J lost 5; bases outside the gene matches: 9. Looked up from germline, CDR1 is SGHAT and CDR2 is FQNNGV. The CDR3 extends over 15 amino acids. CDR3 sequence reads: CASSQFRGRENIQYF. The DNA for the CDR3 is TGTGCCAGCAGCCAATTCCGGGGGAGGGAAAACATTCAGTACTTC.

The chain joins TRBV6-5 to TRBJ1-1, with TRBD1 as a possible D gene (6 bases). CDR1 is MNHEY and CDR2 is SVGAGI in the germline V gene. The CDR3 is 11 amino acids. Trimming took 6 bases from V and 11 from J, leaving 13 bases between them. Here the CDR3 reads CASRMQGLAFF. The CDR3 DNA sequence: TGTGCCAGCAGGATGCAGGGGTTGGCTTTCTTT.

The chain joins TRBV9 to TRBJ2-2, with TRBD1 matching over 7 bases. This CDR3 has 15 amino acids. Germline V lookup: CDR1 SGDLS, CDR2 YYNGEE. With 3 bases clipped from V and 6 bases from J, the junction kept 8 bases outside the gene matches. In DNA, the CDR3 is TGTGCCAGCAGCGAGGGGGCTAATGGTCCCGGGGAGCTGTTTTTT. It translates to CASSEGANGPGELFF.

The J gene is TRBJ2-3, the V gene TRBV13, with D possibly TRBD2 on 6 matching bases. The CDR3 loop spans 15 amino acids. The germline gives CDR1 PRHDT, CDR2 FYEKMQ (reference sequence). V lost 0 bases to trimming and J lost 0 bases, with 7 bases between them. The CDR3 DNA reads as TGTGCCAGCAGCTTAGGGCGGGGCAGCACAGATACGCAGTATTTT. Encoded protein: CASSLGRGSTDTQYF.

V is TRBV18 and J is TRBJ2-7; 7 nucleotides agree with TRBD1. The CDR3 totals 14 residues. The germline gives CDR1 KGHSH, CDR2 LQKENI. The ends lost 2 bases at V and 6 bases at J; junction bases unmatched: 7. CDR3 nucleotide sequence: TGTGCCAGCTCACCAAGAGGGGGCCTCGGCGAGCAGTACTTC. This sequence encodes CASSPRGGLGEQYF.

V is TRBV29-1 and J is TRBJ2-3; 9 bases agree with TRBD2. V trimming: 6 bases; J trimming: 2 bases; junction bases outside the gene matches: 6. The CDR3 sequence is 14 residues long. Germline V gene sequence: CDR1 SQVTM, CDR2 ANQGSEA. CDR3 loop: CSVTVAGVTDTQYF. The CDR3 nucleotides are TGCAGCGTGACCGTAGCGGGAGTCACAGATACGCAGTATTTT.

The CDR3: CSVRDTLPYNEQFF. CDR3 sequence (DNA): TGCAGCGTACGCGACACGCTACCTTACAATGAGCAGTTCTTC. The chain carries TRBV29-1 and TRBJ2-1; D remains ambiguous. The CDR3 is made up of 14 amino acids. The V gene's germline CDR1 is SQVTM and CDR2 ANQGSEA. Trimming left V 6 bases short and J 4 bases short, with 16 bases between.

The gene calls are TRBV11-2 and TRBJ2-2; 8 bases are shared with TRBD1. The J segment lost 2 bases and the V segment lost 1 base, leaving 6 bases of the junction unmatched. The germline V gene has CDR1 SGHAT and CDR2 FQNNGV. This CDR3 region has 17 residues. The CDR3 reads CASSLGQGAINTGELFF. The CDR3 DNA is TGTGCCAGCAGCTTAGGGCAGGGGGCTATAAACACCGGGGAGCTGTTTTTT.

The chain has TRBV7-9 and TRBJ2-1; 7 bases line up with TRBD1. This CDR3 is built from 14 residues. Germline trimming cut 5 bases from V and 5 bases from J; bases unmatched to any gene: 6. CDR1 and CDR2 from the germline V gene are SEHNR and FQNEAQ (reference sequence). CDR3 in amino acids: CASSHIGQDNEQFF. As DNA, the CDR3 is TGTGCCAGCAGCCACATAGGACAGGACAATGAGCAGTTCTTC.

CDR3 loop: CASRPRQGGTEAFF. Written as DNA, the CDR3 is TGTGCCAGCAGACCCAGACAGGGCGGCACTGAAGCTTTCTTT. The J gene is TRBJ1-1, the V gene TRBV6-6; 7 bases map to TRBD1. Trimming took 6 bases from V and 4 from J; bases not matched to a gene: 8. CDR3 length equals 14 residues. From germline, CDR1 is MNHNY and CDR2 SVGAGI (reference sequence).

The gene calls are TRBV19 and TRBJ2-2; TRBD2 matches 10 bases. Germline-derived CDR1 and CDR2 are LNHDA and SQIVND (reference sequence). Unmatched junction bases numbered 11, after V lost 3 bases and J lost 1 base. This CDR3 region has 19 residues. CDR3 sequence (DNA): TGTGCCAGTAGTATCCGGCTAGCGGGAGTTATGTTGAACACCGGGGAGCTGTTTTTT. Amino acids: CASSIRLAGVMLNTGELFF.

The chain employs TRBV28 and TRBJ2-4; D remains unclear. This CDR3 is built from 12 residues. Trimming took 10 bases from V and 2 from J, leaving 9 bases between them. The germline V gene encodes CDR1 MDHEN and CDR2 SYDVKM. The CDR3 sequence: CATHGPKNIQYF. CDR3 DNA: TGTGCCACCCATGGGCCCAAAAACATTCAGTACTTC.

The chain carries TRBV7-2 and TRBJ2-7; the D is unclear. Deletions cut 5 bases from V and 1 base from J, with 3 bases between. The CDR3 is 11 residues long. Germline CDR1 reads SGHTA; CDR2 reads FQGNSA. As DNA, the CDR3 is TGTGCCAGCAGCCCTTCCTACGAGCAGTACTTC. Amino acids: CASSPSYEQYF.

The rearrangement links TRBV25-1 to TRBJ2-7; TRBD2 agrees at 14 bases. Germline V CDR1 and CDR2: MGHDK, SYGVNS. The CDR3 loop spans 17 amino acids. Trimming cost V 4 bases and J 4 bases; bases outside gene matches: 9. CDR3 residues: CASSGAWTSGRLYEQYF. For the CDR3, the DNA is TGTGCCAGCAGTGGTGCGTGGACTAGCGGGAGGTTGTACGAGCAGTACTTC.

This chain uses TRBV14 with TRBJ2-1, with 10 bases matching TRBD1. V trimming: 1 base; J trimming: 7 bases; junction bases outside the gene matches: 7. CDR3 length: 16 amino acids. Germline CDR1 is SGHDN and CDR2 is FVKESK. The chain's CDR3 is CASSQGGDRGLNEQFF. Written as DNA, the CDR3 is TGTGCCAGCAGCCAAGGTGGGGACAGGGGACTTAATGAGCAGTTCTTC.